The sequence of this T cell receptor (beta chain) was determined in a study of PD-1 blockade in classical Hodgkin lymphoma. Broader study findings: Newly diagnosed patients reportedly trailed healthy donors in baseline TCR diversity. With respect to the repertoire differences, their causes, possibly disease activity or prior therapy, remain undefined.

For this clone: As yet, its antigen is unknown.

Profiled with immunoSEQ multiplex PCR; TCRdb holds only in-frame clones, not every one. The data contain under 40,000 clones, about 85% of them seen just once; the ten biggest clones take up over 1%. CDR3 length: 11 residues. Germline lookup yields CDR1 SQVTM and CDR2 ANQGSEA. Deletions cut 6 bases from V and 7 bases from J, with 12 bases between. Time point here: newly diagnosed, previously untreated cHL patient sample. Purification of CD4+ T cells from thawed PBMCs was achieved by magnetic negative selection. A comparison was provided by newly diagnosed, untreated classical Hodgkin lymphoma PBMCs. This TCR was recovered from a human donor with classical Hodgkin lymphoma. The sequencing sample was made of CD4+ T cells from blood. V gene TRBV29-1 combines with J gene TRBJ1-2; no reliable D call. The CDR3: CSVFRAGGYTF. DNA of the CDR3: TGCAGCGTCTTTCGTGCGGGTGGCTACACCTTC.